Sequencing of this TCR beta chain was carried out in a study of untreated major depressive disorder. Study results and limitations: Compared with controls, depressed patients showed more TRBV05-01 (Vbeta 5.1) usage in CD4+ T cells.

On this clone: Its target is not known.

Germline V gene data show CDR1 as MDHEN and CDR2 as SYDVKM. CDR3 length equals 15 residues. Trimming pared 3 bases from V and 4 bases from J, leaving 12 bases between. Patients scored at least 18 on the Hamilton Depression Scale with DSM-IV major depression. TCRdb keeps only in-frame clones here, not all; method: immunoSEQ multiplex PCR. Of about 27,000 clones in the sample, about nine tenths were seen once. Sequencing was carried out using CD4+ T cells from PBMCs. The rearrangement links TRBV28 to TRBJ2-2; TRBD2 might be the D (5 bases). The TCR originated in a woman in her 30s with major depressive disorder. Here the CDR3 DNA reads TGTGCCAGCAGTTTTAGTGGGAGCGCCACCGGGGAGCTGTTTTTT. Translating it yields CASSFSGSATGELFF.